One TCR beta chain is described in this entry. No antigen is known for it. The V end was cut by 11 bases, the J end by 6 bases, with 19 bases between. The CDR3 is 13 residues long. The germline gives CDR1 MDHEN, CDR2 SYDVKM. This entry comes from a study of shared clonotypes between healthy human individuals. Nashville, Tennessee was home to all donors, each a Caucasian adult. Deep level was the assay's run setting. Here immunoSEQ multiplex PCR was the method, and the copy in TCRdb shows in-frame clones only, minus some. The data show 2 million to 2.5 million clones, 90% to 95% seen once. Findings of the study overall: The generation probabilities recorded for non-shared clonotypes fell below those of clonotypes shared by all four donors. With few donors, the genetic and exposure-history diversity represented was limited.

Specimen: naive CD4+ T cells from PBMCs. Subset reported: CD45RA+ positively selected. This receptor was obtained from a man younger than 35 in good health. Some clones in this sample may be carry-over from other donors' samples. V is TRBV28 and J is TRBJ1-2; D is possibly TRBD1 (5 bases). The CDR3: CASRIRGKDGYTF. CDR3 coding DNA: TGTGCCTCGAGGATAAGGGGCAAGGATGGCTACACCTTC.